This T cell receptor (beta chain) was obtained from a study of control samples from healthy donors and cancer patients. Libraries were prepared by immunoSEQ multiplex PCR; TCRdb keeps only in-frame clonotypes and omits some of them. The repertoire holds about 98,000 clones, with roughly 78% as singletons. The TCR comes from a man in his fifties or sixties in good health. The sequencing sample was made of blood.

CDR3 protein: CASSQDSRTPTLDTEAFF. The DNA for the CDR3 is TGTGCCAGCAGCCAAGATAGCCGGACACCCACTTTGGACACTGAAGCTTTCTTT. The rearrangement uses TRBV4-2 and TRBJ1-1, with D possibly matching TRBD1 (5 bases). Between the trimmed V and J ends, which lost 0 bases and 3 bases, there was a span of 20 bases. This CDR3 is 18 amino acids long. Looked up from germline, CDR1 is LGHNA and CDR2 is YNFKEQ.